The rows below give T cell receptor beta chains drawn from one sample of a study of CD8 T cells in Susac syndrome. TCRdb re-derived calls from the immunoSEQ multiplex PCR reads in MiXCR, one entry per CDR3 protein. The sample has about 180,000 distinct CDR3 sequences, roughly 94% seen once; the top ten hold 0.099%. Material for sequencing was CD4+ T cells from PBMCs. These TCRs come from a human donor with Susac syndrome. Both conserved end residues are part of each CDR3. The D gene is left open where the match is weak. Size is stated for part of the rows, as once, few or many counts, or as a class when the clone is expanded.

v_call: TRBV3-1
j_call: TRBJ2-7
clone_size: NA
d_call: NA
cdr3_aa: CASSWGSGNHEQYF
cdr3_nt: TGTGCCAGCAGTTGGGGCAGTGGGAACCACGAGCAGTACTTC

v_call: TRBV3-1
j_call: TRBJ1-1
clone_size: NA
d_call: NA
cdr3_aa: CASSQQNTEAFF
cdr3_nt: TGTGCCAGCAGCCAACAAAACACTGAAGCTTTCTTT

v_call: TRBV5-1
j_call: TRBJ2-1
clone_size: NA
d_call: NA
cdr3_aa: CASSLTGEDEQFF
cdr3_nt: TGCGCCAGCAGCTTGACAGGGGAGGATGAGCAGTTCTTC

v_call: TRBV3-1
j_call: TRBJ2-5
clone_size: NA
d_call: NA
cdr3_aa: CASSQDRVGRETQYF
cdr3_nt: TGTGCCAGCAGCCAAGATCGTGTCGGCCGAGAGACCCAGTACTTC

v_call: TRBV7-2
j_call: TRBJ2-3
clone_size: NA
d_call: TRBD2
cdr3_aa: CASSLSRAGGWVGTDTQYF
cdr3_nt: TGTGCCAGCAGCTTAAGCCGTGCGGGAGGGTGGGTTGGCACAGATACGCAGTATTTT

v_call: TRBV30
j_call: TRBJ1-2
clone_size: NA
d_call: TRBD1
cdr3_aa: CAWSVWQGAGGYTF
cdr3_nt: TGTGCCTGGAGTGTATGGCAGGGGGCTGGCGGCTACACCTTC

v_call: TRBV7-2
j_call: TRBJ2-7
clone_size: NA
d_call: TRBD1
cdr3_aa: CASSLASGGEQYF
cdr3_nt: TGTGCCAGCAGCTTAGCGTCAGGGGGAGAGCAGTACTTC

v_call: TRBV30
j_call: TRBJ1-1
clone_size: NA
d_call: TRBD1
cdr3_aa: CAWSRGQDTEAFF
cdr3_nt: TGTGCCTGGAGCAGGGGGCAGGACACTGAAGCTTTCTTT

v_call: TRBV5-1
j_call: TRBJ2-5
clone_size: NA
d_call: TRBD2
cdr3_aa: CASSLRTSRVLRETQYF
cdr3_nt: TGCGCCAGCAGCCTCCGGACTAGCCGGGTACTAAGAGAGACCCAGTACTTC

v_call: TRBV4-1
j_call: TRBJ2-1
clone_size: NA
d_call: NA
cdr3_aa: CASSQDGGSLMEQFF
cdr3_nt: TGCGCCAGCAGCCAAGATGGGGGCAGTCTTATGGAGCAGTTCTTC

v_call: TRBV27
j_call: TRBJ2-3
clone_size: NA
d_call: TRBD2
cdr3_aa: CASSRGTSGDLSSTDTQYF
cdr3_nt: TGTGCCAGCAGTAGAGGGACTAGCGGGGACCTTTCTAGCACAGATACGCAGTATTTT

v_call: TRBV30
j_call: TRBJ1-4
clone_size: once
d_call: NA
cdr3_aa: CAWSGQSIGEKLFF
cdr3_nt: TGTGCCTGGAGTGGACAGTCAATTGGGGAAAAACTGTTTTTT

v_call: TRBV29-1
j_call: TRBJ2-3
clone_size: NA
d_call: TRBD2
cdr3_aa: CSVEAGGPNTQYF
cdr3_nt: TGCAGCGTTGAAGCGGGAGGGCCAAATACGCAGTATTTT

v_call: TRBV11-1
j_call: TRBJ1-1
clone_size: once
d_call: TRBD1
cdr3_aa: CASAQQGDTEAFF
cdr3_nt: TGTGCCAGCGCTCAGCAGGGGGACACTGAAGCTTTCTTT

v_call: TRBV5-1
j_call: TRBJ2-7
clone_size: NA
d_call: NA
cdr3_aa: CASSLGSLSYEQYF
cdr3_nt: TGCGCCAGCAGCTTGGGGTCCCTCTCCTACGAGCAGTACTTC

v_call: TRBV3-1
j_call: TRBJ2-2
clone_size: NA
d_call: NA
cdr3_aa: CASSPYVTGELFF
cdr3_nt: TGTGCCAGCAGCCCCTACGTGACCGGGGAGCTGTTTTTT

v_call: TRBV20-1
j_call: TRBJ2-2
clone_size: NA
d_call: TRBD2
cdr3_aa: CSARISGGTGELFF
cdr3_nt: TGCAGTGCTAGAATTAGCGGGGGCACCGGGGAGCTGTTTTTT

v_call: TRBV5-1
j_call: TRBJ2-2
clone_size: NA
d_call: TRBD1
cdr3_aa: CASSYDRGNGELFF
cdr3_nt: TGCGCCAGCAGCTACGACAGGGGGAACGGGGAGCTGTTTTTT

v_call: TRBV20-1
j_call: TRBJ1-1
clone_size: NA
d_call: TRBD1
cdr3_aa: CSAVTGTGVTEAFF
cdr3_nt: TGCAGTGCTGTCACCGGGACAGGGGTTACTGAAGCTTTCTTT

v_call: TRBV2
j_call: TRBJ1-1
clone_size: NA
d_call: NA
cdr3_aa: CASSVSSTNTEAFF
cdr3_nt: TGTGCCAGCAGTGTTTCAAGTACGAACACTGAAGCTTTCTTT

v_call: TRBV3-1
j_call: TRBJ2-7
clone_size: NA
d_call: NA
cdr3_aa: CASSQQTTSYEQYF
cdr3_nt: TGTGCCAGCAGCCAACAGACAACGTCCTACGAGCAGTACTTC

v_call: TRBV20-1
j_call: TRBJ2-3
clone_size: NA
d_call: TRBD1
cdr3_aa: CSASGTGGRNTQYF
cdr3_nt: TGCAGTGCCTCCGGGACAGGGGGCCGGAATACGCAGTATTTT

v_call: TRBV19
j_call: TRBJ1-4
clone_size: NA
d_call: NA
cdr3_aa: CASSITSVVNEKLFF
cdr3_nt: TGTGCCAGTAGTATAACGAGCGTCGTAAATGAAAAACTGTTTTTT

v_call: TRBV13
j_call: TRBJ2-7
clone_size: once
d_call: TRBD1
cdr3_aa: CASSSGRGLEQYF
cdr3_nt: TGTGCCAGCAGCTCCGGCAGGGGGCTAGAGCAGTACTTC

v_call: TRBV5-6
j_call: TRBJ2-1
clone_size: NA
d_call: TRBD2
cdr3_aa: CASSLGTSGPSYNEQFF
cdr3_nt: TGTGCCAGCAGCCTAGGGACTAGCGGGCCCTCCTACAATGAGCAGTTCTTC

v_call: TRBV7-2
j_call: TRBJ1-2
clone_size: NA
d_call: TRBD1
cdr3_aa: CASSQLGGDGYTF
cdr3_nt: TGTGCCAGCAGCCAACTAGGGGGCGATGGCTACACCTTC

v_call: TRBV18
j_call: TRBJ2-3
clone_size: once
d_call: TRBD1
cdr3_aa: CASSPSGQGITDTQYF
cdr3_nt: TGTGCCAGCTCACCGTCGGGACAGGGTATCACAGATACGCAGTATTTT

v_call: TRBV29-1
j_call: TRBJ2-7
clone_size: NA
d_call: TRBD1
cdr3_aa: CSVVGEQGTYEQYF
cdr3_nt: TGCAGCGTTGTAGGCGAACAGGGGACCTACGAGCAGTACTTC

v_call: TRBV3-1
j_call: TRBJ1-2
clone_size: NA
d_call: NA
cdr3_aa: CASSPRYAGGSYGYTF
cdr3_nt: TGTGCCAGCAGCCCTCGTTACGCGGGGGGTAGCTATGGCTACACCTTC